The clone carrying this T cell receptor beta chain was seen more than once but under ten times. These data come from a study of blood T cells in healthy people across ages. J lost 4 bases, V lost 2 bases, and 10 bases had no gene match. The germline gives CDR1 MNHEY, CDR2 SMNVEV (reference sequence). There are 17 residues in the CDR3. With a J-beta primer mix and a sample-barcoded 5' primer, a second PCR ran about 6 to 11 cycles. TCRdb re-analysed the 5' RACE reads in MiXCR, keeping a single row per CDR3 protein. The table lists 800,000 or so distinct CDR3 sequences, around 25% of them singletons, with under 4.5% in the top ten. Total RNA, at least 6 micrograms per sample, was extracted from PBMCs. The same sample was also used in a study of T cells of mothers and their children. That investigation notes: In this cohort, donors were three healthy Caucasian mothers plus their six children.

The chain recombines TRBV27 with TRBJ1-1; 10 bases fit TRBD1. Sequenced material: blood. The TCR sequence derives from a boy aged 10-17 years in good health. CDR3 coding DNA: TGTGCCAGCAGTTTAGTAGGGACCGGGACAGGGGTCACTGAAGCTTTCTTT. It codes for CASSLVGTGTGVTEAFF.